The next 4 T cell receptor beta chains were all read from a single sample in a study of Ad26.COV2.S vaccination and SARS-CoV-2 variants. Profiling relied on immunoSEQ multiplex PCR, and the TCRdb table lists in-frame clones only, not all of them. The sample lists 440,000 or so clones, about 92% occurring once. Treatment meaning: around 19 received Ad26.COV2.S at low or high dose, single or two shots; 5 received placebo; per-sample allocation not given. Following the first vaccine or placebo injection, samples were taken on day 63. Sequences were derived from peripheral blood, sampled in a trial of Ad26.COV2.S vaccine versus placebo. All receptors come from a person between 18 and 59 years old who received the Ad26.COV2.S COVID-19 vaccine or a placebo.

J is TRBJ1-2 and V is TRBV19; D is undetermined. Deletions cut 3 bases from V and 5 bases from J, with 10 bases between. CDR3 length equals 13 residues. Looked up from germline, CDR1 is LNHDA and CDR2 is SQIVND (reference sequence). This CDR3 reads CASSIEVFYGYTF. The CDR3 nucleotides read TGTGCCAGTAGTATCGAAGTTTTTTATGGCTACACCTTC. Full variable domain (rest looked up from reference TRBV19 and TRBJ1-2): DGGITQSPKYLFRKEGQNVTLSCEQNLNHDAMYWYRQDPGQGLRLIYYSQIVNDFQKGDIAEGYSVSREKKESFPLTVTSAQKNPTAFYLCASSIEVFYGYTFGSGTRLTVV.

This clone has a handful of counts. This chain uses TRBV9 with TRBJ1-2; no reliable D call. The CDR3 covers 14 residues. Germline values: CDR1 SGDLS, CDR2 YYNGEE. V lost 7 bases and J lost 2, with 15 bases in between. For the CDR3, the DNA is TGTGCCAGCGCTCCTGGACTCGGGAACTATGGCTACACCTTC. It yields the protein CASAPGLGNYGYTF.

The chain couples TRBV10-3 to TRBJ2-3, with D maybe TRBD2 (6 bases). The CDR3 has 13 amino acids. CDR1 ENHRY and CDR2 SYGVKD come from the germline V gene. The CDR3 loop is CAGGTSSTDTQYF. For the CDR3, the DNA is TGTGCAGGAGGGACGTCAAGCACAGATACGCAGTATTTT.

This chain joins TRBV4-2 and TRBJ1-1; D possibly corresponds to TRBD1 (5 bases). Trimming cost V 0 bases and J 1 base, with 15 bases left between them. The CDR3 runs to 17 residues. Germline values: CDR1 LGHNA, CDR2 YNFKEQ. The CDR3 is CASSQDERGVENTEAFF. In nucleotides, the CDR3 is TGTGCCAGCAGCCAAGATGAGAGGGGCGTAGAGAACACTGAAGCTTTCTTT.